This entry is about one TCR beta chain. Germline CDR1 is LGHDT and CDR2 is YNNKEL (reference sequence). CDR3 size: 13 residues. Trimming left V 6 bases short and J 0 bases short, with 9 bases between. Only in-frame clones appear in the TCRdb table, and some are missing; sequencing was by immunoSEQ multiplex PCR. The sample lists 150,000 or so clones; 91% were seen once. The data derive from a study of control samples from healthy donors and cancer patients. The sample consisted of blood. The TCR comes from a man aged 18 to 30 in good health. This chain links TRBV3-1 (or the pseudogene TRBV3-2) with TRBJ2-7; tentative D call: TRBD1 (5 bases). Written as DNA, the CDR3 is TGTGCCAGCAGGGACACCAGCTCCTACGAGCAGTACTTC. Its protein is CASRDTSSYEQYF.